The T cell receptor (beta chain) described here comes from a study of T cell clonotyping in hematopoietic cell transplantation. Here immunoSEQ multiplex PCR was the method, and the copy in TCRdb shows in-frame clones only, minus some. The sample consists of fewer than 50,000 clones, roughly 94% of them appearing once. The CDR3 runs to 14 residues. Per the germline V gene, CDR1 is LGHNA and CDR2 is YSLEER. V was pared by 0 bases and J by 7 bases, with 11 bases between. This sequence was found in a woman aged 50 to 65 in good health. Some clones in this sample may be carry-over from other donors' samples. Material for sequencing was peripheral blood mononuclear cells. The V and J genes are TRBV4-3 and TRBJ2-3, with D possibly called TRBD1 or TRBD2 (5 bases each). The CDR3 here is CASSQDGGWYTQYF. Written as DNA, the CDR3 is TGCGCCAGCAGCCAAGATGGGGGATGGTATACGCAGTATTTT.